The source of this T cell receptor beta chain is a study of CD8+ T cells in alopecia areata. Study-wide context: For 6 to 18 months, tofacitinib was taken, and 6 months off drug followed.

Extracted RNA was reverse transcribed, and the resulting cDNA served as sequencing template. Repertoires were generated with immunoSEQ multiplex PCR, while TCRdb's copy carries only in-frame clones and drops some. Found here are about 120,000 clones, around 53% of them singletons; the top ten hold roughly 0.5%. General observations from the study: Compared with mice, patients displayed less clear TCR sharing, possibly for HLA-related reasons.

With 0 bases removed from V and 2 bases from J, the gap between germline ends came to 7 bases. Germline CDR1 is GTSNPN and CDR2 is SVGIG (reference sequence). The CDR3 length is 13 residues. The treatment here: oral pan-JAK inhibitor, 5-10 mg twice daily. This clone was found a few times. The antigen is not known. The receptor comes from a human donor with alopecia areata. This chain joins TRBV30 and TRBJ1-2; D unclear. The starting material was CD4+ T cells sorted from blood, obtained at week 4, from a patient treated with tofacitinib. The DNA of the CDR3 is TGTGCCTGGAGTGTATCCTTAAACTATGGCTACACCTTC. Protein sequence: CAWSVSLNYGYTF.